Following are 14 T cell receptor beta chains from one sample sequenced in a study of shared clonotypes between healthy human individuals. Profiling relied on immunoSEQ multiplex PCR, and the TCRdb table lists in-frame clones only, not all of them. Altogether some 660,000 clones are present, around three quarters being singletons, with the ten largest covering more than 1.5%. The sequencing input was memory CD4+ T cells sorted from blood. Stated subset: CD45RA-negative fraction. These receptor sequences come from a woman aged 25-40 years in good health.

The chain combines TRBV5-1 with TRBJ2-3; 9 bases line up with TRBD2. Germline V gene lookup returns CDR1 SGHRS and CDR2 YFSETQ. Unmatched junction bases numbered 6, after V lost 0 bases and J lost 4 bases. This CDR3 spans 16 amino acids. CDR3 nucleotide sequence: TGCGCCAGCAGCTTGGTTCGCGGGAGGGCCTCAGATACGCAGTATTTT. It encodes CASSLVRGRASDTQYF.

On this clone itself: At the DNA level, this CDR3 is encoded by other sequences in the same sample as well. V is TRBV5-1 and J is TRBJ2-5; D not certain. The V end lost 5 bases, the J end lost 0 bases, and 2 bases lay between the germline ends. CDR1 and CDR2 (germline): SGHRS, YFSETQ. CDR3 size: 11 residues. This CDR3 is CASRNQETQYF. The CDR3 DNA reads as TGCGCCAGCAGGAACCAAGAGACCCAGTACTTC.

The rearrangement uses TRBV18 and TRBJ2-7; D ambiguous. CDR1 and CDR2 (germline): KGHSH, LQKENI. V lost 2 bases and J 5 bases, leaving 10 bases between the germline ends. The CDR3 sequence is 13 residues long. The CDR3 DNA follows: TGTGCCAGCTCACCAGGGGATGGTAACGAGCAGTACTTC. Its protein is CASSPGDGNEQYF.

The V call is TRBV6-1, the J call TRBJ2-1; TRBD2 aligns across 13 bases. This CDR3 contains 15 residues. With 7 bases clipped from V and 4 bases from J, the junction kept 4 bases outside the gene matches. Germline assignment: CDR1 MNHNS and CDR2 SASEGT. DNA for the CDR3: TGTGCCAGCACCGAGGGACTAGCGGGATACAATGAGCAGTTCTTC. This codes for CASTEGLAGYNEQFF.

The sample holds a few counts of this clone. This CDR3 is also generated by other DNA sequences in the sample. The CDR3 DNA is TGTGCCAGTAGTATGACTAGCGGCTCCTACAATGAGCAGTTCTTC. Protein sequence: CASSMTSGSYNEQFF. The chain employs TRBV19 and TRBJ2-1; 9 positions match TRBD2. Germline V gene data show CDR1 as LNHDA and CDR2 as SQIVND (reference sequence). J gave up 0 bases and V 3 bases, and 0 bases lay outside the gene matches. This CDR3 is 15 amino acids long.

The gene calls are TRBV2 and TRBJ2-1; 10 bases match TRBD2. Trimming at V came to 5 bases and at J to 7 bases, leaving 8 bases not matched to a gene. This CDR3 comprises 15 residues. CDR1 and CDR2 from the germline V gene are SNHLY and FYNNEI. This chain's CDR3 is CASSPLAGVLNEQFF. The CDR3 DNA follows: TGTGCCAGCAGTCCCCTAGCGGGAGTGTTAAATGAGCAGTTCTTC.

The chain has TRBV6-1 and TRBJ1-3; D unresolved. The CDR3 has 16 residues. CDR1 is MNHNS and CDR2 is SASEGT in the germline V gene. The V end was cut by 1 base, the J end by 4 bases, with 14 bases between. CDR3 DNA sequence: TGTGCCAGCAGTGAAGTTCCCGCGGCAAGCGGAAACACCATATATTTT. Protein: CASSEVPAASGNTIYF.

As concerns this clone: Within the sample, other DNA sequences also encode this same CDR3. As DNA, the CDR3 is TGTGCCAGCAGCTTGGAAAAACTGTTTTTT. It is translated as CASSLEKLFF. V usage is TRBV5-8 and J usage is TRBJ1-4; D unresolved. This CDR3 is built from 10 residues. V gave up 0 bases and J gave up 9 bases, with 0 bases separating them. Looked up from germline, CDR1 is SGHTS and CDR2 is YDEGEE.

The chain carries TRBV10-3 and TRBJ2-3; 9 nucleotides match TRBD2. Germline CDR1 ENHRY, CDR2 SYGVKD. The junction had 10 bases not matched to a gene; V was cut back by 0 bases and J by 6 bases. There are 17 residues in the CDR3. In DNA form, the CDR3 reads TGTGCCATCAGTGAGTCGACTAGCGGCGGGAGACTCGATACGCAGTATTTT. It specifies CAISESTSGGRLDTQYF.

This clone was counted at least ten times. The rearrangement uses TRBV4-1 and TRBJ1-2, with 7 nucleotides matching TRBD1. CDR3 length: 15 residues. After removal of 3 bases from V and 2 bases from J, the junction contained 6 bases not matched to a gene. CDR1 MGHRA and CDR2 YSYEKL come from the germline V gene. The CDR3 is CASSQTRGQNYGYTF. Written as DNA, the CDR3 is TGCGCCAGCAGCCAGACGAGGGGACAGAACTATGGCTACACCTTC.

As DNA, the CDR3 is TGTGCCAGCAGGAACGAGGGCGGGGAGCTGTTTTTT. Residues: CASRNEGGELFF. This chain uses TRBV6-1 with TRBJ2-2; TRBD2 is a possible D gene (5 bases). The CDR3 runs 12 residues. V was pared by 6 bases and J by 7 bases, with 9 bases between. Per the germline V gene, CDR1 is MNHNS and CDR2 is SASEGT.

The CDR3 loop is CASSRRARFEGTDTQYF. The CDR3 region has the DNA TGCGCCAGCAGCCGACGGGCACGGTTTGAGGGCACAGATACGCAGTATTTT. V is TRBV4-1 and J is TRBJ2-3; no reliable D call. CDR3 size: 17 residues. V lost 4 bases and J 1 base, leaving 18 bases between the germline ends. CDR1 and CDR2 (germline): MGHRA, YSYEKL.

This rearrangement joins TRBV19 to TRBJ2-6, with D perhaps matching TRBD1 or TRBD2 (5 bases each). Germline CDR1 and CDR2: LNHDA and SQIVND (reference sequence). The CDR3 is made up of 15 amino acids. The V and J ends lost 6 bases and 2 bases respectively, with 11 bases between them. The CDR3 DNA is TGTGCCAGTAGCGGGACGCGGGCTGGGGCCAACGTCCTGACTTTC. This encodes CASSGTRAGANVLTF.

The rearrangement uses TRBV6-5 and TRBJ1-1, with D tentatively TRBD1 (5 bases). Germline values: CDR1 MNHEY, CDR2 SVGAGI. The germline V and J ends were trimmed by 2 bases and 10 bases, with 14 bases remaining between them. The length of the CDR3 is 13 residues. CDR3 protein: CASSYGQERGAFF. CDR3 nucleotides: TGTGCCAGCAGTTACGGGCAGGAGAGGGGAGCTTTCTTT.